These 26 T cell receptor beta chains originate from one sample sequenced in a study of blood T cell repertoires in COVID-19. Produced via immunoSEQ multiplex PCR; TCRdb's table is partial and in-frame only. Seen here are approximately 350,000 clones, roughly nine tenths observed once, and the top ten hold approximately 3%. The specimen sequenced was peripheral blood. These receptors were taken from a young woman with COVID-19, enrolled during active disease.

This clone was detected once. The gene calls are TRBV11-3 and TRBJ2-3, with D maybe TRBD1 (6 bases). There are 15 residues in the CDR3. Looked up from germline, CDR1 is SGHNT and CDR2 is YENEEA. V was shortened by 7 bases and J by 2 bases, with 16 bases between the two germline ends. The CDR3, as DNA: TGTGCCAGCACCCAAGGGGGTACCTACACAGATACGCAGTATTTT. Translating it yields CASTQGGTYTDTQYF.

The rearrangement links TRBV27 to TRBJ1-6; TRBD1 is a possible D gene (6 bases). Deletions cut 3 bases from V and 9 bases from J, with 18 bases between. The CDR3 consists of 16 residues. In germline, CDR1 is MNHEY, CDR2 SMNVEV (reference sequence). CDR3 nucleotides: TGTGCCAGCAGTTTCGTAGGGGCAGGGGATGCTTCACCCCTCCACTTT. It encodes CASSFVGAGDASPLHF.

The chain links TRBV4-1 to TRBJ2-1; the match to TRBD1 covers 11 bases. J gave up 5 bases and V 0 bases, and 3 bases lay outside the gene matches. Germline lookup yields CDR1 MGHRA and CDR2 YSYEKL. The CDR3 runs 16 residues. DNA of the CDR3: TGCGCCAGCAGCCAAGATTGGGACAGGGGGGACAATGAGCAGTTCTTC. Amino acids: CASSQDWDRGDNEQFF.

This chain uses TRBV18 with TRBJ1-2; no clear D. In germline, CDR1 is KGHSH, CDR2 LQKENI. This CDR3 is 14 amino acids long. Trimming cost V 7 bases and J 4 bases, with 16 bases left between them. The CDR3 loop is CASFPEVAGYGYTF. CDR3 DNA sequence: TGTGCCAGCTTTCCAGAGGTGGCCGGCTATGGCTACACCTTC.

The genes are TRBV4-1 and TRBJ1-2; D may be TRBD1 (5 bases). V shed 1 base and J shed 2 bases, with 11 bases lying between them. Germline CDR1 reads MGHRA; CDR2 reads YSYEKL. This CDR3 comprises 15 residues. CDR3 coding DNA: TGCGCCAGCAGCCAAGCGGGGGGAGGGAACTATGGCTACACCTTC. Protein sequence: CASSQAGGGNYGYTF.

This clone was seen a few times. This chain links TRBV2 with TRBJ2-1; 7 bases agree with TRBD1. Germline CDR1 is SNHLY and CDR2 is FYNNEI. This CDR3 has 13 amino acids. Trimming removed 10 bases from V and 5 bases from J; junction bases left unmatched: 8. CDR3 in amino acids: CATLRGQNNEQFF. CDR3 in DNA: TGTGCCACCCTGAGGGGACAGAACAATGAGCAGTTCTTC.

This chain links TRBV6-2 or TRBV6-3 with TRBJ1-2, with 9 nucleotides matching TRBD1. In germline, CDR1 is MNHEY, CDR2 SVGEGT. The CDR3 is made up of 14 amino acids. After removal of 4 bases from V and 4 bases from J, the junction contained 4 bases not matched to a gene. The CDR3 nucleotides read TGTGCCAGCAGTTCAGGACAGGGGACCTATGGCTACACCTTC. This gives the protein CASSSGQGTYGYTF.

The chain couples TRBV14 to TRBJ1-4; D may be TRBD1 (5 bases). Germline V gene lookup returns CDR1 SGHDN and CDR2 FVKESK. The CDR3 covers 14 residues. V dropped 1 base and J dropped 8 bases, with 11 bases sitting between them. CDR3 residues: CASSQVLGQEKLFF. The CDR3 nucleotides read TGTGCCAGCAGCCAAGTTCTGGGGCAGGAAAAACTGTTTTTT.

This chain uses TRBV30 with TRBJ2-3; 9 positions agree with TRBD1. V was clipped by 4 bases and J by 0 bases; unmatched bases: 5. Per the germline V gene, CDR1 is GTSNPN and CDR2 is SVGIG (reference sequence). This CDR3 contains 15 residues. CDR3 sequence reads: CAWTSQGASTDTQYF. The CDR3 bases are TGTGCCTGGACGTCACAGGGGGCAAGCACAGATACGCAGTATTTT.

This clone was seen once. The V and J genes are TRBV9 and TRBJ1-2; D gene ambiguous. Trimming removed 0 bases from V and 8 bases from J, with 8 bases in between. This CDR3 spans 12 amino acids. The V gene's germline CDR1 is SGDLS and CDR2 YYNGEE. CDR3 nucleotides: TGTGCCAGCAGCGTAGTGGGAGGAGGCTACACCTTC. Translating it yields CASSVVGGGYTF.

This clone was recorded only once. The sample carries other DNA sequences with the same CDR3. The rearrangement joins TRBV11-3 to TRBJ2-1; TRBD2 agrees at 10 bases. V was clipped by 4 bases and J by 2 bases; unmatched bases: 5. Per germline, CDR1 SGHNT and CDR2 YENEEA. This CDR3 spans 16 amino acids. The CDR3 sequence: CASSSRTSGTYNEQFF. The DNA for the CDR3 is TGTGCCAGCAGCTCTCGGACTAGCGGAACCTACAATGAGCAGTTCTTC.

J is TRBJ2-1 and V is TRBV7-2; perhaps TRBD1 as D (6 bases). CDR3 length: 13 residues. V lost 5 bases to trimming and J lost 10 bases, with 15 bases between them. CDR1 is SGHTA and CDR2 is FQGNSA in the germline V gene. CDR3 coding DNA: TGTGCCAGCAGCAGTCGACAGGACTTGGAGCAGTTCTTC. Amino acids: CASSSRQDLEQFF.

The chain couples TRBV6-5 to TRBJ1-4; no definite D call. From germline, CDR1 is MNHEY and CDR2 SVGAGI. V was clipped by 6 bases and J by 7 bases, with 18 bases between them. The CDR3 consists of 15 residues. The CDR3 DNA is TGTGCCAGCAGCCGCAGCGCGCTCCCTCTTGAAAAACTGTTTTTT. It encodes CASSRSALPLEKLFF.

The chain employs TRBV3-1 (or the pseudogene TRBV3-2) and TRBJ2-7; no definite D call. Trimming stripped 1 base from V and 1 base from J, with 8 bases between. This CDR3 region has 14 residues. Per the germline V gene, CDR1 is LGHDT and CDR2 is YNNKEL (reference sequence). The CDR3 sequence is CASSQASRSYEQYV. Written as DNA, the CDR3 is TGTGCCAGCAGCCAAGCTTCGCGGTCCTACGAGCAGTACGTC.

The rearrangement links TRBV9 to TRBJ2-1, with 10 bases that match TRBD1. V trimming: 0 bases; J trimming: 8 bases; junction bases outside the gene matches: 8. Germline-derived CDR1 and CDR2 are SGDLS and YYNGEE. CDR3 length: 16 residues. The DNA for the CDR3 is TGTGCCAGCAGCGTAGGCGCCGGGACAGGGGCCTATGAGCAGTTCTTC. It yields the protein CASSVGAGTGAYEQFF.

The CDR3 protein is CASSRTGYSNQPQHF. CDR3 nucleotides: TGTGCCAGCAGCAGAACAGGGTATAGCAATCAGCCCCAGCATTTT. The V call is TRBV6-5, the J call TRBJ1-5, with a weak D call TRBD1 (6 bases). The CDR3 has 15 residues. CDR1 is MNHEY and CDR2 is SVGAGI in the germline V gene. The germline V and J ends were trimmed by 6 bases and 0 bases, with 12 bases remaining between them.

This clone was observed once. The chain recombines TRBV6-7 with TRBJ2-1; D unresolved. TRBV6-7 is an ORF, and what it does is uncertain. The CDR3 runs to 17 residues. V was pared by 7 bases and J by 0 bases, with 19 bases between. The CDR3 bases are TGTGCCAGCATCTCCTTGGTGAGCCGAAGCTCCTACAATGAGCAGTTCTTC. Protein sequence: CASISLVSRSSYNEQFF.

This chain uses TRBV29-1 with TRBJ2-1; 7 bases fit TRBD2. Germline V gene data show CDR1 as SQVTM and CDR2 as ANQGSEA. The CDR3 is 16 amino acids. Here the CDR3 reads CSAVGWGGGPVNEQFF. Here the CDR3 DNA reads TGCAGTGCAGTTGGCTGGGGGGGAGGGCCTGTCAATGAGCAGTTCTTC.

The chain is built from TRBV27 and TRBJ1-2; TRBD1 might be the D (5 bases). Germline values: CDR1 MNHEY, CDR2 SMNVEV (reference sequence). Trimming took 3 bases from V and 0 from J, leaving 8 bases between them. This CDR3 has 14 residues. The CDR3 sequence: CASSFGGANYGYTF. As DNA, the CDR3 is TGTGCCAGCAGTTTTGGGGGGGCTAACTATGGCTACACCTTC.

The V and J genes are TRBV7-2 and TRBJ1-4; D might be TRBD1 (6 bases). The CDR3 sequence is 14 residues long. V was pared by 2 bases and J by 6 bases, with 10 bases between. CDR1 and CDR2 from the germline V gene are SGHTA and FQGNSA. The DNA of the CDR3 is TGTGCCAGCAGCTTAATCCAGGGGCATGAAAAACTGTTTTTT. It is translated as CASSLIQGHEKLFF.

The gene calls are TRBV4-3 and TRBJ2-7; 12 bases map to TRBD2. There are 16 residues in the CDR3. Trimming cost V 1 base and J 2 bases; bases outside gene matches: 3. Germline values: CDR1 LGHNA, CDR2 YSLEER. CDR3 residues: CASSQATSGRPYEQYF. For the CDR3, the DNA is TGCGCCAGCAGCCAAGCGACTAGCGGGAGACCCTACGAGCAGTACTTC.

This clone was seen a single time. The V call is TRBV5-1, the J call TRBJ2-4, with 10 positions matching TRBD1. J was trimmed by 8 bases and V by 7 bases; bases with no gene match: 12. Germline loops: CDR1 SGHRS, CDR2 YFSETQ. CDR3 length equals 15 residues. In DNA form, the CDR3 reads TGCGCCAGCGGGCTCCTGGGGACAGGGGAGGACATTCAGTACTTC. Translated: CASGLLGTGEDIQYF. Full variable domain (missing parts from reference TRBV5-1 and TRBJ2-4): KAGVTQTPRYLIKTRGQQVTLSCSPISGHRSVSWYQQTPGQGLQFLFEYFSETQRNKGNFPGRFSGRQFSNSRSEMNVSTLELGDSALYLCASGLLGTGEDIQYFGAGTRLSVL.

V usage is TRBV7-2 and J usage is TRBJ1-2; D possibly corresponds to TRBD1 (5 bases). The length of the CDR3 is 15 residues. Trimming removed 1 base from V and 3 bases from J, with 12 bases in between. CDR1 is SGHTA and CDR2 is FQGNSA in the germline V gene. This chain's CDR3 is CASSLGTAGDYGYTF. In nucleotides, the CDR3 is TGTGCCAGCAGCTTAGGTACCGCGGGGGACTATGGCTACACCTTC.

This chain uses TRBV5-4 with TRBJ1-1; TRBD1 might be the D (5 bases). Trimming removed 4 bases at V and 10 bases at J, with 14 bases between. CDR1 is SGHNT, CDR2 YYREEE, per germline (reference sequence). The CDR3 runs to 12 residues. This chain's CDR3 is CASSTGTSPAFF. The CDR3 coding sequence is TGTGCCAGCAGCACGGGGACTTCCCCAGCTTTCTTT.

The rearrangement uses TRBV5-4 and TRBJ1-4; the match to TRBD1 covers 7 bases. V dropped 4 bases and J dropped 2; count of bases not matched to a gene: 8. The CDR3 consists of 16 residues. The V gene's germline CDR1 is SGHNT and CDR2 YYREEE (reference sequence). The CDR3 sequence is CASSAGQRRTNEKLFF. In nucleotides, the CDR3 is TGTGCCAGCAGCGCGGGACAGCGAAGGACTAATGAAAAACTGTTTTTT. Variable domain in full (rest from reference TRBV5-4 and TRBJ1-4): ETGVTQSPTHLIKTRGQQVTLRCSSQSGHNTVSWYQQALGQGPQFIFQYYREEENGRGNFPPRFSGLQFPNYSSELNVNALELDDSALYLCASSAGQRRTNEKLFFGSGTQLSVL.

The gene calls are TRBV6-5 and TRBJ2-3, with 12 bases aligning to TRBD1. The CDR3 length is 16 residues. The trim removed 0 bases at V and 2 bases at J, leaving 0 bases unmatched. The V gene's germline CDR1 is MNHEY and CDR2 SVGAGI. DNA of the CDR3: TGTGCCAGCAGTTACTCGGGACAGGGGGCCACAGATACGCAGTATTTT. This gives the protein CASSYSGQGATDTQYF.